The entry that follows covers one T cell receptor (beta chain) sequence. Its antigen is undetermined. The sample is drawn from a study of T cells in Graves' hyperthyroidism and ophthalmopathy. Study-wide findings and caveats: Also found in blood were most expanded thyroid clonotypes above 0.001.

Regions amplified from RNA transcripts were the TCR beta CDR3 regions. HTBI primers drove first-round RT-PCR of the TCR CDR3. TCRdb redid the calling of the multiplex PCR reads with MiXCR, one entry per CDR3 protein. The sample consists of 400,000 to 500,000 distinct CDR3 sequences, roughly an eighth of them appearing once. Germline V CDR1 and CDR2: MNHEY, SVGEGT. With 6 bases clipped from V and 0 bases from J, the junction kept 8 bases outside the gene matches. This CDR3 comprises 16 residues. The TCR sequence derives from a woman aged 18-35 years with Graves' hyperthyroidism. The genes are TRBV6-2 or TRBV6-3 and TRBJ2-1; 7 bases line up with TRBD2. The sample was blood. The CDR3 region is CASRPLAASSYNEQFF. DNA of the CDR3: TGTGCCAGCAGACCTCTAGCGGCAAGCTCCTACAATGAGCAGTTCTTC.